The 24 T cell receptor beta chains in this list originate from one sample, sequenced in a study of T cells after yellow fever vaccination. TCRdb used MiXCR to reprocess the 5' RACE reads, holding one entry per CDR3 protein. Counted here are 20,000 to 30,000 distinct CDR3 sequences, approximately 4.2% occurring once; the ten biggest clones make up 35% to 40%. Source: PBMCs, either bulk or a sorted T-cell subset (CD4+, CD8+, memory, or dextramer-sorted; not recorded which), taken on the day of the yellow fever booster vaccination. The source is a young man who received the YFV17D yellow fever vaccine.

This chain connects TRBV7-9 to TRBJ1-6, with D unresolved. V was clipped by 2 bases and J by 7 bases, with 3 bases between them. This CDR3 comprises 12 residues. Germline lookup yields CDR1 SEHNR and CDR2 FQNEAQ (reference sequence). The CDR3 sequence is CASSLMNSPLHF. The CDR3 nucleotides read TGTGCCAGCAGCTTAATGAATTCACCCCTCCACTTT. Variable domain in full (rest from reference TRBV7-9 and TRBJ1-6): DTGVSQNPRHKITKRGQNVTFRCDPISEHNRLYWYRQTLGQGPEFLTYFQNEAQLEKSRLLSDRFSAERPKGSFSTLEIQRTEQGDSAMYLCASSLMNSPLHFGNGTRLTVT.

There are many counts of this clonotype. The rearrangement links TRBV20-1 to TRBJ2-5; no clear D gene. CDR1 is DFQATT and CDR2 is SNEGSKA in the germline V gene (reference sequence). This CDR3 region has 14 residues. The ends were cut back, 0 bases at V and 1 base at J, with 9 bases in the middle. In nucleotides, the CDR3 is TGCAGTGCTAGAGAGCGGACGGGCCAAGAGACCCAGTACTTC. Translating it yields CSARERTGQETQYF.

In its sample, this clonotype was seen many times. The chain combines TRBV29-1 with TRBJ1-1; 10 bases align to TRBD1. The CDR3 totals 15 residues. Looked up from germline, CDR1 is SQVTM and CDR2 is ANQGSEA. J gave up 0 bases and V 6 bases, and 7 bases lay outside the gene matches. The DNA for the CDR3 is TGCAGCGTGGGACAGGGGCCTAGCATGAACACTGAAGCTTTCTTT. It yields the protein CSVGQGPSMNTEAFF. The entire variable domain, with the rest obtained from reference TRBV29-1 and TRBJ1-1, is as follows: SAVISQKPSRDICQRGTSLTIQCQVDSQVTMMFWYRQQPGQSLTLIATANQGSEATYESGFVIDKFPISRPNLTFSTLTVSNMSPEDSSIYLCSVGQGPSMNTEAFFGQGTRLTVV.

This clonotype turned up a few times. J is TRBJ2-5 and V is TRBV14, with 7 positions matching TRBD2. Germline CDR1 reads SGHDN; CDR2 reads FVKESK. The CDR3 is made up of 15 amino acids. Trimming removed 3 bases from V and 5 bases from J; junction bases left unmatched: 9. CDR3 bases: TGTGCCAGCAGCCATCCGGCTAGCGGTTTCGAGACCCAGTACTTC. It yields the protein CASSHPASGFETQYF.

The rearrangement links TRBV7-2 to TRBJ2-7, with TRBD2 matching 7 bases. This CDR3 has 17 residues. J gave up 6 bases and V 1 base, and 15 bases lay outside the gene matches. Germline V gene data show CDR1 as SGHTA and CDR2 as FQGNSA. Here the CDR3 DNA reads TGTGCCAGCAGCTTAGGCTCCGGGACTACTTCACCCCTCGAGCAGTACTTC. As protein: CASSLGSGTTSPLEQYF.

This clonotype was seen at least ten times. V usage is TRBV20-1 and J usage is TRBJ1-1; a possible D gene is TRBD1 (6 bases). V was shortened by 6 bases and J by 3 bases, with 11 bases between the two germline ends. Germline lookup yields CDR1 DFQATT and CDR2 SNEGSKA (reference sequence). The CDR3 loop spans 12 amino acids. Here the CDR3 reads CSAKTGDTEAFF. In DNA, the CDR3 is TGCAGTGCCAAGACAGGAGACACTGAAGCTTTCTTT.

This clonotype was observed at least ten times. V is TRBV5-1 and J is TRBJ2-1; 9 nucleotides line up with TRBD2. The CDR3 runs to 14 residues. Germline-derived CDR1 and CDR2 are SGHRS and YFSETQ. The junction had 8 bases not matched to a gene; V was cut back by 4 bases and J by 9 bases. Written as DNA, the CDR3 is TGCGCCAGCAGCGACGGCGGGGGGGCCATTGAGCAGTTCTTC. Translated: CASSDGGGAIEQFF.

V gene TRBV27 combines with J gene TRBJ1-4, with D perhaps matching TRBD1 (5 bases). Trimming took off 2 bases at V and 4 bases at J, with 8 bases between the two ends. Per germline, CDR1 MNHEY and CDR2 SMNVEV (reference sequence). The CDR3 contains 14 residues. The CDR3 sequence is CASSLQGRNEKLFF. CDR3 sequence (DNA): TGTGCCAGCAGTTTACAGGGACGTAATGAAAAACTGTTTTTT.

The table lists this clonotype with many counts. This chain links TRBV7-2 with TRBJ2-5; 9 nucleotides line up with TRBD2. J was trimmed by 5 bases and V by 4 bases; bases with no gene match: 5. Looked up from germline, CDR1 is SGHTA and CDR2 is FQGNSA. The CDR3 spans 14 residues. In nucleotides, the CDR3 is TGTGCCAGCAGCTCGCGGGGGGGCCGGGAGACCCAGTACTTC. Encoded protein: CASSSRGGRETQYF. Full variable domain (rest looked up from reference TRBV7-2 and TRBJ2-5): GAGVSQSPSNKVTEKGKDVELRCDPISGHTALYWYRQSLGQGLEFLIYFQGNSAPDKSGLPSDRFSAERTGGSVSTLTIQRTQQEDSAVYLCASSSRGGRETQYFGPGTRLLVL.

This clonotype was counted ten times or more. CDR3 loop: CASSITRGEQYF. Written as DNA, the CDR3 is TGTGCCAGCAGCATCACTAGAGGCGAGCAGTACTTC. The rearrangement links TRBV7-2 to TRBJ2-7, with D perhaps matching TRBD2 (5 bases). Per the germline V gene, CDR1 is SGHTA and CDR2 is FQGNSA. Trimming removed 5 bases from V and 6 bases from J, with 11 bases in between. The CDR3 totals 12 residues.

Many counts were recorded for this clonotype. The chain uses TRBV29-1 and TRBJ2-3; the match to TRBD1 covers 8 bases. With V trimmed by 7 bases and J by 1 base, 7 bases remained unmatched. The germline V gene encodes CDR1 SQVTM and CDR2 ANQGSEA. This CDR3 spans 14 amino acids. The CDR3 reads CSAEATGGTDTQYF. The CDR3 coding sequence is TGCAGCGCCGAGGCGACAGGGGGCACAGATACGCAGTATTTT.

The table lists this clonotype with many counts. The chain combines TRBV10-2 with TRBJ1-1, with no clear D. CDR3 length equals 14 residues. V was clipped by 2 bases and J by 0 bases, with 7 bases between them. CDR1 is WSHSY, CDR2 SAAADI, per germline. As DNA, the CDR3 is TGCGCCAGCAGTGAGGCTAACATGAACACTGAAGCTTTCTTT. Translation: CASSEANMNTEAFF.

This clonotype showed up many times. The chain carries TRBV5-1 and TRBJ2-1; 11 nucleotides line up with TRBD2. The CDR3 spans 15 residues. V was pared by 4 bases and J by 3 bases, with 3 bases of the junction left unmatched. CDR1 is SGHRS, CDR2 YFSETQ, per germline. CDR3 loop: CASSLAGGLYNEQFF. The CDR3 DNA sequence: TGCGCCAGCAGCCTAGCGGGGGGCCTCTACAATGAGCAGTTCTTC.

This clonotype was observed at least ten times. V gene TRBV10-3 combines with J gene TRBJ2-5; no definite D call. The V end was cut by 9 bases, the J end by 1 base, with 6 bases between. Germline CDR1 is ENHRY and CDR2 is SYGVKD. This CDR3 is 11 amino acids long. The CDR3 DNA reads TGTGCCATTGGCCCCCAAGAGACCCAGTACTTC. The encoded protein is CAIGPQETQYF.

This clonotype appeared many times. CDR3 nucleotide sequence: TGCAGTGCTAGAGCGGGGGGTGTCCAAGAGACCCAGTACTTC. This encodes CSARAGGVQETQYF. The genes are TRBV20-1 and TRBJ2-5; TRBD2 agrees at 7 bases. Trimming took 1 base from V and 1 from J; bases not matched to a gene: 3. Germline loops: CDR1 DFQATT, CDR2 SNEGSKA (reference sequence). The CDR3 sequence is 14 residues long.

This clonotype has at least ten counts. CDR3 DNA: TGTGCCAGCAGTCTCGGACACTATGGCTACACCTTC. Its protein product is CASSLGHYGYTF. The chain joins TRBV12-3 or TRBV12-4 to TRBJ1-2; D gene ambiguous. Trimming stripped 5 bases from V and 3 bases from J, with 7 bases between. The CDR3 runs 12 residues.

This clonotype was counted only a few times. This chain joins TRBV11-2 and TRBJ2-7, with unresolved D. Germline V lookup: CDR1 SGHAT, CDR2 FQNNGV. The CDR3 sequence is 14 residues long. The V and J ends lost 0 bases and 1 base respectively, with 7 bases between them. CDR3 DNA sequence: TGTGCCAGCAGCTTAGAACCGGGTTCCTACGAGCAGTACGTC. This sequence encodes CASSLEPGSYEQYV.

This clonotype showed up many times. The V gene is TRBV29-1, the J gene TRBJ2-1; the match to TRBD2 covers 13 bases. The ends lost 1 base at V and 7 bases at J; junction bases unmatched: 4. CDR1 and CDR2 (germline): SQVTM, ANQGSEA. The CDR3 extends over 15 amino acids. The CDR3 sequence: CSVEATSGGANEQFF. Here the CDR3 DNA reads TGCAGCGTTGAAGCAACTAGCGGGGGGGCGAATGAGCAGTTCTTC.

This clonotype appeared many times. J is TRBJ2-3 and V is TRBV4-1; D remains unclear. Germline V CDR1 and CDR2: MGHRA, YSYEKL. The CDR3 is made up of 15 amino acids. V was trimmed by 0 bases and J by 2 bases, leaving 9 bases between them. This CDR3 is CASSQDGTATDTQYF. In DNA, the CDR3 is TGCGCCAGCAGCCAAGATGGCACCGCCACAGATACGCAGTATTTT.

This clonotype was picked up many times. The V call is TRBV6-2 or TRBV6-3, the J call TRBJ1-5; D may be TRBD1 (5 bases). Trimming left V 6 bases short and J 2 bases short, with 11 bases between. The length of the CDR3 is 14 residues. The germline V gene has CDR1 MNHEY and CDR2 SVGEGT. The CDR3 coding sequence is TGTGCCAGCAGATCACTACAGGGCAATCAGCCCCAGCATTTT. Translation gives CASRSLQGNQPQHF.

This clonotype was seen repeatedly, ten times or more. The junction does not match germline at one end; this may be a read error. The chain joins TRBV7-7 to TRBJ2-1; D remains ambiguous. The V gene's germline CDR1 is SSHAT and CDR2 FNYEAQ (reference sequence). CDR3 length: 15 amino acids. The CDR3 nucleotides are TGTGCTAGCAGCCAAGACTTGATAGGGTACAATGAGCAGTTCTTC. Its translation is CASSQDLIGYNEQFF.

This clonotype was seen many times. This chain connects TRBV7-9 to TRBJ1-1; a possible D gene is TRBD1 (5 bases). CDR1 is SEHNR, CDR2 FQNEAQ, per germline (reference sequence). This CDR3 comprises 14 residues. The germline V and J ends were trimmed by 2 bases and 8 bases, with 15 bases remaining between them. CDR3 in amino acids: CASSLTDSDSEAFF. In DNA, the CDR3 is TGTGCCAGCAGCTTAACAGATAGTGACAGCGAAGCTTTCTTT.

This clonotype was observed many times. The V call is TRBV7-2, the J call TRBJ1-1, with 7 bases matching TRBD1. The germline V gene has CDR1 SGHTA and CDR2 FQGNSA. The CDR3 extends over 14 amino acids. V was pared by 3 bases and J by 5 bases, with 6 bases of the junction left unmatched. CDR3 sequence: CASSFNRGQTEAFF. The CDR3 nucleotides are TGTGCCAGCAGCTTTAACAGGGGACAAACTGAAGCTTTCTTT.

This clonotype has ten or more counts. The chain uses TRBV5-1 and TRBJ2-2; TRBD2 might be the D (5 bases). Trimming left V 4 bases short and J 1 base short, with 8 bases between. In germline, CDR1 is SGHRS, CDR2 YFSETQ. This CDR3 comprises 14 residues. CDR3 nucleotides: TGCGCCAGCAGCGTCGGGGAGAACACCGGGGAGCTGTTTTTT. Protein sequence: CASSVGENTGELFF.